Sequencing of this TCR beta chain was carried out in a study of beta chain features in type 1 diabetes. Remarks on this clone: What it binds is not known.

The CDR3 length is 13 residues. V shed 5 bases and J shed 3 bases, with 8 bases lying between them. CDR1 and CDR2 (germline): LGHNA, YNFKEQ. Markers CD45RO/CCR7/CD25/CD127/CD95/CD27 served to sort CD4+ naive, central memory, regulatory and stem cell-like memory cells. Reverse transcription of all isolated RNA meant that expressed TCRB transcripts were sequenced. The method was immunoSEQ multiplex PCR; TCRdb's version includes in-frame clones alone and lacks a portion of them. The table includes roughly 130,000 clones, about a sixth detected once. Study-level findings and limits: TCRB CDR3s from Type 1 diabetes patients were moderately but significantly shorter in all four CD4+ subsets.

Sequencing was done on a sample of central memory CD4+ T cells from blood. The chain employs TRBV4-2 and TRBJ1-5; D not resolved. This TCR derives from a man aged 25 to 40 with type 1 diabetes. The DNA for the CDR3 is TGTGCCAGCAGCTCCGGTTACAATCAGCCCCAGCATTTT. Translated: CASSSGYNQPQHF.